The clone carrying this T cell receptor (beta chain) was seen ten or more times. Its antigen is undetermined. The study excluded patients with uncontrolled infection, other autoimmune disease, pregnancy or lactation. Diagnostic decisions used clinical symptoms, serum thyroxine and TRAb, thyroid ultrasound and orbital computed tomography. There are 13 residues in the CDR3. Germline lookup yields CDR1 LNHDA and CDR2 SQIVND (reference sequence). With 6 bases removed from V and 5 bases from J, the gap between germline ends came to 8 bases. RNA transcripts served as the template for amplifying TCR beta CDR3 regions. A first-round RT-PCR of the TCR CDR3 used the HTBI primer set. TCRdb recomputed calls from the multiplex PCR reads with MiXCR, one row per CDR3 protein. The sample yields 75,000 to 100,000 distinct CDR3 sequences, around 52% seen once. The record originates from a study of T cells in Graves' hyperthyroidism and ophthalmopathy. Broader study findings: Within blood appeared most thyroid clonotypes that had expanded above 0.001. Stable hyperthyroidism was told apart from ophthalmopathy by a model built on 13 V-J features.

This TCR derives from a woman in her thirties or forties with Graves' hyperthyroidism. This chain links TRBV19 with TRBJ1-6; tentatively, D is TRBD1 (6 bases). Source material: blood. The CDR3 sequence is CASSGQNNSPLHF. As DNA, the CDR3 is TGTGCCAGTAGCGGACAGAATAATTCACCCCTCCACTTT.